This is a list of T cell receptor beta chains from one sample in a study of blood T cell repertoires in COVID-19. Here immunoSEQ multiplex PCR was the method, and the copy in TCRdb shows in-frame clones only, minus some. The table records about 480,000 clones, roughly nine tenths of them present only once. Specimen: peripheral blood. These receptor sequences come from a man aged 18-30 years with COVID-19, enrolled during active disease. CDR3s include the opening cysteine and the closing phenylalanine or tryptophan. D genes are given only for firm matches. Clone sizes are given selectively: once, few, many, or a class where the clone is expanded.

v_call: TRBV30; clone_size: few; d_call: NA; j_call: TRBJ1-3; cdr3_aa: CAWSLPRGTGNTIYF; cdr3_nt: TGTGCCTGGAGTCTCCCCAGGGGCACTGGAAACACCATATATTTT
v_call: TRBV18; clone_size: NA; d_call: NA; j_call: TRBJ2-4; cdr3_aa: CASSPPILAKNIQYF; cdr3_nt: TGTGCCAGCTCACCCCCTATCTTAGCCAAAAACATTCAGTACTTC
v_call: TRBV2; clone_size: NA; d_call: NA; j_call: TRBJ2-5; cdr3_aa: CASSGTHQETQYF; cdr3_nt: TGTGCCAGCAGTGGGACACATCAAGAGACCCAGTACTTC
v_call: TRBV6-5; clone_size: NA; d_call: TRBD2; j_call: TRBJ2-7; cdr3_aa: CASSYSGVNEQYF; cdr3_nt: TGTGCCAGCAGTTATAGCGGGGTGAACGAGCAGTACTTC
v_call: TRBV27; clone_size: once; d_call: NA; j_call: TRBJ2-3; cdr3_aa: CASSFYGSTDTQYF; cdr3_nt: TGTGCCAGCAGTTTTTACGGGAGCACAGATACGCAGTATTTT
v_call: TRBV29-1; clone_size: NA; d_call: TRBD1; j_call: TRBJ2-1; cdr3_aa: CSVDGDSRNYNEQFF; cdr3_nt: TGCAGCGTTGACGGGGACAGCCGAAACTACAATGAGCAGTTCTTC
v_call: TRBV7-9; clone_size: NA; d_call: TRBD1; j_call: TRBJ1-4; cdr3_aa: CASSLTGGVQKLFF; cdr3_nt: TGTGCCAGCAGCTTGACAGGGGGCGTTCAAAAACTGTTTTTT
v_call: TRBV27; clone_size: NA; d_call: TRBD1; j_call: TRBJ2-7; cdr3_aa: CASRRTGAIHEQYF; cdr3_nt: TGTGCCAGCAGACGGACAGGGGCTATTCACGAGCAGTACTTC
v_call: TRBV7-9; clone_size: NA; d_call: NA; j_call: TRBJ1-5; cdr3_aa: CASSANPDSNQPQHF; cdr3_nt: TGTGCCAGCAGCGCCAACCCGGACAGTAATCAGCCCCAGCATTTT
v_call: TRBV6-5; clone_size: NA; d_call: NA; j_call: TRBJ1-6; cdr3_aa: CASSYEGQYNSPLHF; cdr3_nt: TGTGCCAGCAGTTACGAAGGACAGTATAATTCACCCCTCCACTTT
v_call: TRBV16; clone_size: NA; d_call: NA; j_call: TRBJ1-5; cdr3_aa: CASSQYSLQPQHF; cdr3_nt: TGTGCCAGCAGCCAATATTCGTTGCAGCCCCAGCATTTT